This T cell receptor beta chain was sequenced in a study of blood T cells in healthy people across ages. The germline V gene has CDR1 MDHEN and CDR2 SYDVKM. The CDR3 covers 13 residues. V was pared by 5 bases and J by 3 bases, with 10 bases between. A J-beta primer mix and a sample-barcoded 5' primer were used in a second PCR of about 7 to 11 cycles. There were at least 3 million CDR3-containing paired-end reads obtained from each sample. TCRdb re-derived calls from the 5' RACE reads in MiXCR, one entry per CDR3 protein. Of some 1,000,000 distinct CDR3 sequences listed, almost 25% are singletons. Points from the study as a whole: More naive CD4+ cells and higher diversity were found in long-lived than in aged donors.

This clonotype was observed a few times. What it binds is unknown. This sample also appeared in a second study, on T cells of mothers and their children. That work contributes: Extraction yielded RNA that went, in full, into cDNA synthesis at around 1.6 ug per 15 ul.

The chain couples TRBV28 to TRBJ1-2; D gene ambiguous. The sample consisted of blood. The receptor's source is a girl aged 2-10 years in good health. The CDR3 DNA reads TGTGCCAGCAGTATGGAGTTAGACTATGGCTACACCTTC. It yields the protein CASSMELDYGYTF.